What follows are 29 T cell receptor beta chains derived from one specimen sequenced in a study of monozygotic twins with cystic fibrosis. Using immunoSEQ multiplex PCR, the repertoire was profiled, and TCRdb retains in-frame clones only, with some absent. Here the sample spans fewer than 30,000 clones, roughly 96% being singletons. The specimen sequenced was blood. The receptors were sampled from a girl aged 2 to 10 with cystic fibrosis.

CDR3 nucleotide sequence: TGTGCCAGCAGCGTAGGACAGGGACCCTACGAGCAGTACTTC. It is translated as CASSVGQGPYEQYF. The V call is TRBV9, the J call TRBJ2-7; the match to TRBD1 covers 7 bases. This CDR3 contains 14 residues. V shed 0 bases and J 2 bases; nucleotides not matched to a gene: 2. Looked up from germline, CDR1 is SGDLS and CDR2 is YYNGEE.

The rearrangement uses TRBV19 and TRBJ1-4, with 9 nucleotides matching TRBD1. V lost 3 bases to trimming and J lost 6 bases; unmatched junction nucleotides: 5. Germline V gene lookup returns CDR1 LNHDA and CDR2 SQIVND (reference sequence). This CDR3 region has 15 residues. The CDR3 sequence: CASSIRGQGYEKLFF. Written as DNA, the CDR3 is TGTGCCAGTAGTATCCGGGGACAGGGATATGAAAAACTGTTTTTT.

This sequence joins TRBV2 and TRBJ2-1; D is tentatively TRBD1 or TRBD2 (5 bases each). The CDR3 extends over 12 amino acids. Germline CDR1 and CDR2: SNHLY and FYNNEI. V lost 6 bases and J 10 bases, leaving 13 bases between the germline ends. The CDR3 reads CASRGDVIEQFF. CDR3 coding DNA: TGTGCCAGCAGGGGGGACGTGATCGAGCAGTTCTTC. Variable domain in full (rest from reference TRBV2 and TRBJ2-1): EPEVTQTPSHQVTQMGQEVILRCVPISNHLYFYWYRQILGQKVEFLVSFYNNEISEKSEIFDDQFSVERPDGSNFTLKIRSTKLEDSAMYFCASRGDVIEQFFGPGTRLTVL.

V usage is TRBV27 and J usage is TRBJ2-2, with 7 bases matching TRBD2. J lost 5 bases, V lost 8 bases, and 8 bases had no gene match. Germline V gene sequence: CDR1 MNHEY, CDR2 SMNVEV (reference sequence). The CDR3 length is 14 residues. The CDR3 DNA reads as TGTGCCAGCGGGACTACCCCAAGGACCGGGGAGCTGTTTTTT. Encoded protein: CASGTTPRTGELFF.

V and J are TRBV30 and TRBJ1-2; D is perhaps TRBD1 (6 bases). CDR1 and CDR2 (germline): GTSNPN, SVGIG (reference sequence). V lost 3 bases and J 2 bases, leaving 13 bases between the germline ends. The CDR3 is 14 amino acids. The chain's CDR3 is CAWSPTGGNYGYTF. The CDR3 DNA sequence: TGTGCCTGGAGCCCGACAGGTGGGAACTATGGCTACACCTTC.

This chain joins TRBV9 and TRBJ2-2; maybe TRBD1 (5 bases). In germline, CDR1 is SGDLS, CDR2 YYNGEE. Trimming took 1 base from V and 3 from J, leaving 13 bases between them. CDR3 size: 16 residues. The CDR3, as DNA: TGTGCCAGCAGCGTAAGGGGTTTGGCAGACACCGGGGAGCTGTTTTTT. Encoded protein: CASSVRGLADTGELFF.

The chain combines TRBV6-5 with TRBJ2-7; 8 nucleotides match TRBD2. The CDR3 covers 15 residues. Germline V gene sequence: CDR1 MNHEY, CDR2 SVGAGI. Trimming took 2 bases from V and 4 from J; bases not matched to a gene: 7. The CDR3 DNA reads as TGTGCCAGCAGTTACGGTAGCGGGATTATTTACGAGCAGTACTTC. This encodes CASSYGSGIIYEQYF.

The chain recombines TRBV19 with TRBJ1-3; no clear D gene. Germline V lookup: CDR1 LNHDA, CDR2 SQIVND (reference sequence). V was shortened by 3 bases and J by 3 bases, with 3 bases between the two germline ends. The CDR3 totals 12 residues. CDR3 in amino acids: CASSIHGNTIYF. CDR3 in DNA: TGTGCCAGTAGTATCCATGGAAACACCATATATTTT.

V is TRBV6-4 and J is TRBJ1-1; D unclear. The V gene's germline CDR1 is MRHNA and CDR2 SNTAGT. V gave up 2 bases and J gave up 1 base, with 5 bases separating them. The CDR3 runs to 13 residues. In DNA, the CDR3 is TGTGCCAGCAGTGACCGGGAGAACACTGAAGCTTTCTTT. Its protein is CASSDRENTEAFF.

The genes are TRBV29-1 and TRBJ2-3; tentatively, D is TRBD2 (5 bases). The CDR3 extends over 15 amino acids. CDR1 is SQVTM, CDR2 ANQGSEA, per germline. Trimming stripped 1 base from V and 1 base from J, with 12 bases between. The CDR3, as DNA: TGCAGCGTTGAAGGGGCCAGCGGCGGCACAGATACGCAGTATTTT. Amino acid sequence: CSVEGASGGTDTQYF.

The rearrangement links TRBV9 to TRBJ1-2, with D hard to call. The CDR3 length is 12 residues. Trimming pared 4 bases from V and 3 bases from J, leaving 7 bases between. Germline V gene lookup returns CDR1 SGDLS and CDR2 YYNGEE. The CDR3 spells CASSLTDYGYTF. CDR3 sequence (DNA): TGTGCCAGCAGCCTTACAGACTATGGCTACACCTTC.

CDR3 amino acids: CAWSVTGTDTQYF. The CDR3 DNA reads as TGTGCCTGGAGTGTAACGGGCACAGATACGCAGTATTTT. The V gene is TRBV30, the J gene TRBJ2-3; no clear D. Germline V gene sequence: CDR1 GTSNPN, CDR2 SVGIG (reference sequence). V shed 0 bases and J shed 1 base, with 5 bases lying between them. The CDR3 loop spans 13 amino acids.

This chain connects TRBV14 to TRBJ2-7; D remains unclear. Deletions cut 1 base from V and 3 bases from J, with 7 bases between. Germline V gene sequence: CDR1 SGHDN, CDR2 FVKESK. The CDR3 has 13 residues. DNA of the CDR3: TGTGCCAGCAGCCAAGCCGTGGACTACGAGCAGTACTTC. Translated: CASSQAVDYEQYF. Together with reference TRBV14 and TRBJ2-7, the CDR3 gives the full variable domain: EAGVTQFPSHSVIEKGQTVTLRCDPISGHDNLYWYRRVMGKEIKFLLHFVKESKQDESGMPNNRFLAERTGGTYSTLKVQPAELEDSGVYFCASSQAVDYEQYFGPGTRLTVT.

This clone was seen a single time. This rearrangement joins TRBV25-1 to TRBJ2-5, with D possibly being TRBD2 (6 bases). Deletions cut 1 base from V and 3 bases from J, with 12 bases between. Germline assignment: CDR1 MGHDK and CDR2 SYGVNS. The CDR3 sequence is 15 residues long. The CDR3 DNA sequence: TGTGCCAGCAGTGAATTGGGGGGATCGGAAGAGACCCAGTACTTC. Translated: CASSELGGSEETQYF.

V is TRBV11-3 and J is TRBJ1-1; D remains unclear. This CDR3 spans 13 amino acids. Trimming left V 4 bases short and J 0 bases short, with 6 bases between. The V gene's germline CDR1 is SGHNT and CDR2 YENEEA. Here the CDR3 reads CASSWTVNTEAFF. The DNA of the CDR3 is TGTGCCAGCAGCTGGACGGTGAACACTGAAGCTTTCTTT. The full variable domain, rest sourced from reference TRBV11-3 and TRBJ1-1, is EAGVVQSPRYKIIEKKQPVAFWCNPISGHNTLYWYLQNLGQGPELLIRYENEEAVDDSQLPKDRFSAERLKGVDSTLKIQPAELGDSAVYLCASSWTVNTEAFFGQGTRLTVV.

The chain links TRBV9 to TRBJ1-1; a possible D gene is TRBD1 (5 bases). This CDR3 is 14 amino acids long. Germline V gene lookup returns CDR1 SGDLS and CDR2 YYNGEE. V lost 1 base to trimming and J lost 7 bases, with 14 bases between them. CDR3 bases: TGTGCCAGCAGCGTACTTTCATCAGGGCATGAAGCTTTCTTT. The encoded protein is CASSVLSSGHEAFF.

V gene TRBV19 combines with J gene TRBJ2-2; 7 nucleotides line up with TRBD2. CDR3 size: 16 residues. V shed 7 bases, J shed 0 bases, and the junction held 8 bases outside the gene matches. CDR1 is LNHDA, CDR2 SQIVND, per germline (reference sequence). CDR3 DNA: TGTGCCAGTACGACCGGCGGGAGTACGAACACCGGGGAGCTGTTTTTT. Translated, it gives CASTTGGSTNTGELFF.

This chain joins TRBV9 and TRBJ1-1; 11 nucleotides match TRBD1. This CDR3 comprises 15 residues. V shed 3 bases and J 10 bases; nucleotides not matched to a gene: 11. The germline gives CDR1 SGDLS, CDR2 YYNGEE. CDR3 nucleotide sequence: TGTGCCAGCAGCGCATCTACGGGACAGGGGGAAAGAGCTTTCTTT. As protein: CASSASTGQGERAFF.

The rearrangement joins TRBV5-4 to TRBJ1-1, with D possibly matching TRBD1 (5 bases). V lost 1 base and J lost 0, with 13 bases in between. Germline loops: CDR1 SGHNT, CDR2 YYREEE (reference sequence). This CDR3 region has 16 residues. CDR3 sequence: CASSLPGRFMNTEAFF. The CDR3 DNA reads as TGTGCCAGCAGCTTGCCAGGGCGGTTTATGAACACTGAAGCTTTCTTT.

The chain employs TRBV4-1 and TRBJ1-1; D is uncertain. Trimming shortened V by 4 bases and J by 3 bases, and 12 bases separated the two germline ends. This CDR3 comprises 14 residues. The germline V gene encodes CDR1 MGHRA and CDR2 YSYEKL. The CDR3 nucleotides read TGCGCCAGCAGCCCTGAGGGAGGGTACACTGAAGCTTTCTTT. Translated: CASSPEGGYTEAFF.

This CDR3 is CAWSLTSVSYNEQFF. The CDR3 DNA sequence: TGTGCCTGGAGTCTGACTTCTGTCTCCTACAATGAGCAGTTCTTC. The chain couples TRBV30 to TRBJ2-1; D not certain. Germline V lookup: CDR1 GTSNPN, CDR2 SVGIG (reference sequence). CDR3 length: 15 residues. Trimming removed 2 bases from V and 0 bases from J, with 11 bases in between.

This chain connects TRBV7-3 to TRBJ1-1; 8 bases are shared with TRBD1. There are 14 residues in the CDR3. V lost 5 bases and J lost 3; bases outside the gene matches: 5. Germline lookup yields CDR1 SGHTA and CDR2 FQGTGA. CDR3 in DNA: TGTGCCAGCAGCACGACAGGGGCCGACACTGAAGCTTTCTTT. Protein sequence: CASSTTGADTEAFF.

The chain joins TRBV27 to TRBJ2-1; 9 bases line up with TRBD1. CDR1 MNHEY and CDR2 SMNVEV come from the germline V gene (reference sequence). V shed 5 bases, J shed 3 bases, and the junction held 11 bases outside the gene matches. CDR3 length equals 17 residues. In DNA form, the CDR3 reads TGTGCCAGCAGTCCCCGGGACAGGGAAAGTGTCTACAATGAGCAGTTCTTC. Translated, it gives CASSPRDRESVYNEQFF.

The chain recombines TRBV5-5 with TRBJ2-1, with TRBD2 identical over 9 bases. Germline lookup yields CDR1 SGHKS and CDR2 YYEKEE (reference sequence). This CDR3 contains 16 residues. The V and J ends lost 4 bases and 8 bases, in that order; junction bases with no gene match: 13. The CDR3 DNA follows: TGTGCCAGCAGCAGAATGATAGCGGGGGCTTGGGATGAGCAGTTCTTC. Encoded protein: CASSRMIAGAWDEQFF.

CDR3 sequence reads: CASSLSSTQKRQETQYF. The CDR3 nucleotides are TGTGCCAGCAGTTTATCGTCGACCCAAAAGCGCCAAGAGACCCAGTACTTC. The chain joins TRBV27 to TRBJ2-5; D remains ambiguous. CDR1 and CDR2 from the germline V gene are MNHEY and SMNVEV (reference sequence). The germline V and J ends were trimmed by 0 bases and 1 base, with 15 bases remaining between them. The CDR3 contains 17 residues.

The J gene is TRBJ2-7, the V gene TRBV27; TRBD1 agrees at 7 bases. CDR3 length: 14 residues. V shed 3 bases and J 0 bases; nucleotides not matched to a gene: 2. CDR1 and CDR2 from the germline V gene are MNHEY and SMNVEV (reference sequence). The chain's CDR3 is CASSFYRGSYEQYF. CDR3 nucleotide sequence: TGTGCCAGCAGTTTTTACAGGGGCTCCTACGAGCAGTACTTC.

The CDR3 is CAWIPGGRSPVVYEQYF. The CDR3 region has the DNA TGTGCCTGGATCCCCGGGGGGCGGTCCCCTGTGGTCTACGAGCAGTACTTC. The chain has TRBV30 and TRBJ2-7, with D possibly being TRBD2 (7 bases). V gave up 4 bases and J gave up 3 bases, with 25 bases separating them. Looked up from germline, CDR1 is GTSNPN and CDR2 is SVGIG (reference sequence). The CDR3 sequence is 17 residues long.

The J gene is TRBJ2-7, the V gene TRBV6-5, with no clear D. Germline V lookup: CDR1 MNHEY, CDR2 SVGAGI. The CDR3 has 12 residues. The V end lost 10 bases, the J end lost 2 bases, and 12 bases lay between the germline ends. CDR3 coding DNA: TGTGCCACCCGCCCGGCCGCCTACGAGCAGTACTTC. It encodes CATRPAAYEQYF.

The genes are TRBV7-8 and TRBJ2-7; D may correspond to TRBD1 or TRBD2 (5 bases each). V lost 3 bases to trimming and J lost 0 bases, with 12 bases between them. Per the germline V gene, CDR1 is SGHVS and CDR2 is FQNEAQ. CDR3 length equals 15 residues. The CDR3 DNA reads TGTGCCAGCAGCTTGTGGAGTGGGGGCTCCTACGAGCAGTACTTC. Its translation is CASSLWSGGSYEQYF.